This T cell receptor beta chain appears in the sequencing data of a study of blood T cell repertoires in COVID-19. The V gene end was trimmed by 5 bases and the J gene end by 4 bases; junction bases not matched to a gene: 5. From germline, CDR1 is MDHEN and CDR2 SYDVKM. The CDR3 extends over 14 amino acids. In the study's own analysis: Using reference gene primer amplification, nucleated cell counts were estimated. Assay: immunoSEQ multiplex PCR; the TCRdb copy retains only in-frame clones and omits some. V and J calls and clone size are as listed in that table; D and trimming were resolved from the DNA. The profile covers around 150,000 clones, with roughly 80% appearing a single time and roughly 2% taken by the ten largest.

The source is a man between 65 and 85 years old with acute or convalescent COVID-19. Input material: peripheral blood. This chain links TRBV28 with TRBJ1-3; 7 positions agree with TRBD1. The CDR3 DNA reads TGTGCCAGCAGTGAGGGACAGAGGGGAAACACCATATATTTT. It specifies CASSEGQRGNTIYF.